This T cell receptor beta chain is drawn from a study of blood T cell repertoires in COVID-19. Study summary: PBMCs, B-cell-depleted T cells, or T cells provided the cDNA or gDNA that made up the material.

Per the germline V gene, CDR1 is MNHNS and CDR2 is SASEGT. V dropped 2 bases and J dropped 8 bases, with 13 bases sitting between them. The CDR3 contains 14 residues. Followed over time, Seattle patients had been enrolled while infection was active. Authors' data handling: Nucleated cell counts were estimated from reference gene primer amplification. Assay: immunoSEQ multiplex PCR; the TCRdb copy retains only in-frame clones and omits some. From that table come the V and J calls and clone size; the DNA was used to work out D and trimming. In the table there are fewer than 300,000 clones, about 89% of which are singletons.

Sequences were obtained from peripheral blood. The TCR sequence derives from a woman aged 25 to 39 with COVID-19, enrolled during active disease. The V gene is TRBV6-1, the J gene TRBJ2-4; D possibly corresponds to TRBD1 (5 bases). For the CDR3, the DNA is TGTGCCAGCAGTGAAATGGCAGGGCAGCACATTCAGTACTTC. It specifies CASSEMAGQHIQYF.